Listed here is a single T cell receptor beta chain. Its antigen remains unidentified. Profiled with immunoSEQ multiplex PCR; TCRdb holds only in-frame clones, not every one. Of over 25,000 clones listed, 70% to 90% are singletons. The time point: newly diagnosed, previously untreated cHL patient sample. Investigators isolated CD4+ T cells from thawed PBMCs through magnetic negative selection. Untreated, newly diagnosed classical Hodgkin lymphoma PBMCs were comparators. This entry belongs to a study of PD-1 blockade in classical Hodgkin lymphoma. Broader study findings: Possible causes of repertoire differences, disease activity or prior therapy, remain undefined. Before treatment, TCR diversity in newly diagnosed patients was reportedly lower than in healthy donors.

Sample: CD4+ T cells from blood. This TCR was recovered from a human donor with classical Hodgkin lymphoma.

CDR3 protein: CASRYTGGETQYF. The CDR3 DNA is TGTGCCAGCAGATATACAGGGGGAGAGACCCAGTACTTC. This chain joins TRBV28 and TRBJ2-5; 8 bases line up with TRBD1. V gave up 6 bases and J gave up 4 bases; unmatched junction bases: 4. The germline V gene encodes CDR1 MDHEN and CDR2 SYDVKM. This CDR3 has 13 amino acids.